The 24 T cell receptor beta chains in this list originate from one sample, sequenced in a study of beta chain features in type 1 diabetes. The study reverse transcribed the entire isolated RNA, so it sequenced expressed TCRB transcripts. Only in-frame clones appear in the TCRdb table, and some are missing; sequencing was by immunoSEQ multiplex PCR. This table has around 260,000 clones, about 24% appearing once. These receptors are not linked to any known antigen. Overall study results and limits: TCRB CDR3s were moderately but significantly shorter in Type 1 diabetes patients in all four CD4+ subsets.

The sequenced sample was naive CD4+ T cells from blood. These receptors came from a woman in her twenties or thirties with type 1 diabetes.

This chain links TRBV5-1 with TRBJ2-3; the match to TRBD2 covers 10 bases. Trimming took 3 bases from V and 3 from J; bases not matched to a gene: 4. This CDR3 contains 15 residues. Germline CDR1 and CDR2: SGHRS and YFSETQ. The DNA for the CDR3 is TGCGCCAGCAGCTCCCTAGCGGGAGTGACAGATACGCAGTATTTT. It specifies CASSSLAGVTDTQYF. Supplemented by reference TRBV5-1 and TRBJ2-3, the full variable domain reads KAGVTQTPRYLIKTRGQQVTLSCSPISGHRSVSWYQQTPGQGLQFLFEYFSETQRNKGNFPGRFSGRQFSNSRSEMNVSTLELGDSALYLCASSSLAGVTDTQYFGPGTRLTVL.

In its sample, this clone was seen a few times. J is TRBJ1-1 and V is TRBV7-9; the D gene is possibly TRBD1 (5 bases). Germline V gene lookup returns CDR1 SEHNR and CDR2 FQNEAQ (reference sequence). Trimming pared 3 bases from V and 5 bases from J, leaving 16 bases between. CDR3 length equals 15 residues. Written as DNA, the CDR3 is TGTGCCAGCAGCTTGTGGGGAGGGACCCAAACTGAAGCTTTCTTT. Translation: CASSLWGGTQTEAFF.

This clone has just a few counts. The J gene is TRBJ2-1, the V gene TRBV18; 8 bases map to TRBD2. CDR3 length equals 15 residues. With 2 bases clipped from V and 3 bases from J, the junction kept 3 bases outside the gene matches. The V gene's germline CDR1 is KGHSH and CDR2 LQKENI. The CDR3 region is CASSPATSDYNEQFF. For the CDR3, the DNA is TGTGCCAGCTCACCAGCGACTAGCGACTACAATGAGCAGTTCTTC.

This clone showed up just a few times. The rearrangement links TRBV11-1 to TRBJ2-5; unclear D gene. The CDR3 length is 14 residues. Trimming removed 2 bases from V and 2 bases from J, with 9 bases in between. Germline assignment: CDR1 SGHAT and CDR2 FQDESV (reference sequence). CDR3 sequence reads: CASSLSVMQETQYF. The CDR3 coding sequence is TGTGCCAGCAGCTTATCGGTCATGCAAGAGACCCAGTACTTC.

This clone appeared a few times. The chain carries TRBV5-6 and TRBJ1-2; D gene ambiguous. Germline CDR1 SGHDT, CDR2 YYEEEE. V was clipped by 4 bases and J by 3 bases, with 22 bases between them. This CDR3 is 17 amino acids long. The DNA of the CDR3 is TGTGCCAGCAGCCCTGGTTTGCGCAGAAGCGTTGACTATGGCTACACCTTC. Its protein product is CASSPGLRRSVDYGYTF. Full variable domain (missing parts from reference TRBV5-6 and TRBJ1-2): DAGVTQSPTHLIKTRGQQVTLRCSPKSGHDTVSWYQQALGQGPQFIFQYYEEEERQRGNFPDRFSGHQFPNYSSELNVNALLLGDSALYLCASSPGLRRSVDYGYTFGSGTRLTVV.

This clone was picked up a small number of times. The CDR3 sequence is CASRQGGEKLFF. The CDR3 coding sequence is TGTGCCAGCCGGCAGGGAGGTGAAAAACTGTTTTTT. V and J are TRBV28 and TRBJ1-4; possible D gene TRBD1, 5 bases. Germline assignment: CDR1 MDHEN and CDR2 SYDVKM. CDR3 length: 12 amino acids. Between the trimmed V and J ends, which lost 8 bases and 7 bases, there was a span of 11 bases. Looking up the rest from reference TRBV28 and TRBJ1-4 gives the full variable domain: DVKVTQSSRYLVKRTGEKVFLECVQDMDHENMFWYRQDPGLGLRLIYFSYDVKMKEKGDIPEGYSVSREKKERFSLILESASTNQTSMYLCASRQGGEKLFFGSGTQLSVL.

The chain links TRBV19 to TRBJ2-7; 8 nucleotides line up with TRBD2. Germline CDR1 and CDR2: LNHDA and SQIVND (reference sequence). J gave up 3 bases and V 6 bases, and 4 bases lay outside the gene matches. The CDR3 contains 13 residues. As DNA, the CDR3 is TGTGCCAGTAGCCGTAGCGGGATCTACGAGCAGTACTTC. Residues: CASSRSGIYEQYF.

This clone occurred a few times. The J gene is TRBJ2-1, the V gene TRBV18; D is possibly TRBD2 (6 bases). CDR1 is KGHSH and CDR2 is LQKENI in the germline V gene. The CDR3 consists of 15 residues. V lost 3 bases, J lost 4 bases, and 13 bases lay in between. The DNA of the CDR3 is TGTGCCAGCTCACCCCCGGATCGGGGGTACAATGAGCAGTTCTTC. Its protein is CASSPPDRGYNEQFF.

This clone appeared a few times. V usage is TRBV19 and J usage is TRBJ2-7; 9 bases fit TRBD2. CDR3 length: 15 residues. Germline assignment: CDR1 LNHDA and CDR2 SQIVND (reference sequence). V shed 6 bases and J 0 bases; nucleotides not matched to a gene: 6. CDR3 region: CASRDLAGSSYEQYF. CDR3 nucleotides: TGTGCCAGTAGAGATCTAGCGGGAAGCTCCTACGAGCAGTACTTC.

This clone was found a few times. The gene calls are TRBV4-2 and TRBJ2-1, with TRBD2 identical over 15 bases. The CDR3 has 16 residues. CDR1 LGHNA and CDR2 YNFKEQ come from the germline V gene. V gave up 0 bases and J gave up 7 bases; unmatched junction bases: 1. CDR3 DNA: TGTGCCAGCAGCCAAGAAGGGACTAGCGGGAGGAATGAGCAGTTCTTC. This sequence encodes CASSQEGTSGRNEQFF.

The chain carries TRBV29-1 and TRBJ2-1, with 12 bases matching TRBD2. Germline V gene sequence: CDR1 SQVTM, CDR2 ANQGSEA. The CDR3 has 16 amino acids. Losses at the gene ends were 4 bases for V and 0 bases for J; bases not matched to a gene: 4. CDR3 amino acids: CSVGLAGGPSYNEQFF. DNA for the CDR3: TGCAGCGTTGGGCTAGCGGGAGGGCCCTCCTACAATGAGCAGTTCTTC.

This clone turned up a few times. The chain carries TRBV20-1 and TRBJ1-2, with D possibly matching TRBD1 (6 bases). Per the germline V gene, CDR1 is DFQATT and CDR2 is SNEGSKA (reference sequence). The CDR3 has 11 residues. Trimming removed 4 bases at V and 6 bases at J, with 9 bases between. CDR3 protein: CSATGDDGYTF. CDR3 nucleotide sequence: TGCAGTGCTACAGGGGACGATGGCTACACCTTC.

This clone was recorded a few times. The chain couples TRBV4-1 to TRBJ2-1; TRBD2 matches at 12 bases. Unmatched junction bases numbered 9, after V lost 3 bases and J lost 6 bases. The CDR3 extends over 17 amino acids. Germline values: CDR1 MGHRA, CDR2 YSYEKL. The CDR3 spells CASSHQTSGRGVNEQFF. Here the CDR3 DNA reads TGCGCCAGCAGCCATCAGACTAGCGGGAGAGGGGTCAATGAGCAGTTCTTC.

The chain has TRBV6-6 and TRBJ2-3; D possibly corresponds to TRBD2 (5 bases). This CDR3 is 14 amino acids long. In germline, CDR1 is MNHNY, CDR2 SVGAGI (reference sequence). The ends were cut back, 6 bases at V and 0 bases at J, with 10 bases in the middle. CDR3 bases: TGTGCCAGCAGAGCGGAGTCTAGCACAGATACGCAGTATTTT. Its translation is CASRAESSTDTQYF.

CDR3 in DNA: TGTGCCAGCAGCTTGAACCACGGGGGAGGCTACACCTTC. The encoded protein is CASSLNHGGGYTF. V and J are TRBV7-9 and TRBJ1-2; D is possibly TRBD1 (5 bases). This CDR3 contains 13 residues. The germline V and J ends were trimmed by 3 bases and 8 bases, with 13 bases remaining between them. Looked up from germline, CDR1 is SEHNR and CDR2 is FQNEAQ (reference sequence). Based on the CDR3 plus reference TRBV7-9 and TRBJ1-2, the full variable domain is DTGVSQNPRHKITKRGQNVTFRCDPISEHNRLYWYRQTLGQGPEFLTYFQNEAQLEKSRLLSDRFSAERPKGSFSTLEIQRTEQGDSAMYLCASSLNHGGGYTFGSGTRLTVV.

This clone was observed a handful of times. V usage is TRBV30 and J usage is TRBJ1-1; D unresolved. CDR1 is GTSNPN, CDR2 SVGIG, per germline (reference sequence). CDR3 length equals 14 residues. V gave up 2 bases and J gave up 1 base, with 11 bases separating them. In nucleotides, the CDR3 is TGTGCCTGGAGTAGGCCTCCGGGGAACACTGAAGCTTTCTTT. It codes for CAWSRPPGNTEAFF.

The chain joins TRBV7-2 to TRBJ2-2; a weak D match, TRBD1 (5 bases). The V gene lost 2 bases and the J gene lost 6 bases, with 10 bases spanning the gap. Per germline, CDR1 SGHTA and CDR2 FQGNSA. This CDR3 has 14 amino acids. The CDR3 DNA sequence: TGTGCCAGCAGCTTACTCTGGGGCGCCGGGGAGCTGTTTTTT. Amino acid sequence: CASSLLWGAGELFF.

The chain joins TRBV29-1 to TRBJ2-5, with 11 bases lining up with TRBD2. Looked up from germline, CDR1 is SQVTM and CDR2 is ANQGSEA. Germline trimming cut 4 bases from V and 5 bases from J; bases unmatched to any gene: 12. The CDR3 length is 16 residues. The CDR3 DNA follows: TGCAGCGTTGGGCCTCAAACTAGCGGGAGAGGGGAGACCCAGTACTTC. This gives the protein CSVGPQTSGRGETQYF.

The V and J genes are TRBV2 and TRBJ2-3, with D unresolved. Per germline, CDR1 SNHLY and CDR2 FYNNEI. The CDR3 consists of 12 residues. Between the trimmed V and J ends, which lost 5 bases and 2 bases, there was a span of 5 bases. CDR3 protein: CASSINTDTQYF. The CDR3 DNA reads as TGTGCCAGCAGTATCAACACAGATACGCAGTATTTT.

In its sample, this clone was seen a few times. This chain links TRBV7-3 with TRBJ2-1, with 11 bases lining up with TRBD2. The CDR3 consists of 18 residues. Germline CDR1 is SGHTA and CDR2 is FQGTGA. V lost 4 bases and J lost 5; bases outside the gene matches: 13. The chain's CDR3 is CASSSQPILAGGNNEQFF. CDR3 DNA sequence: TGTGCCAGCAGCTCTCAACCTATCCTAGCGGGAGGAAACAATGAGCAGTTCTTC.

The J gene is TRBJ2-5, the V gene TRBV30; a weak D match, TRBD2 (6 bases). The CDR3 runs 13 residues. Germline values: CDR1 GTSNPN, CDR2 SVGIG (reference sequence). V shed 0 bases and J shed 3 bases, with 8 bases lying between them. The CDR3 reads CAWSVVAEETQYF. CDR3 bases: TGTGCCTGGAGTGTTGTAGCGGAAGAGACCCAGTACTTC.

This rearrangement joins TRBV9 to TRBJ2-5; 7 bases fit TRBD2. The V and J ends lost 1 base and 4 bases, in that order; junction bases with no gene match: 1. The CDR3 contains 13 residues. Germline loops: CDR1 SGDLS, CDR2 YYNGEE. CDR3: CASSVLAAETQYF. The DNA for the CDR3 is TGTGCCAGCAGCGTACTAGCGGCAGAGACCCAGTACTTC.

The table lists this clone with a few counts. V gene TRBV10-3 combines with J gene TRBJ2-5, with TRBD2 as a possible D gene (6 bases). In germline, CDR1 is ENHRY, CDR2 SYGVKD. The CDR3 is 12 residues long. Between the trimmed V and J ends, which lost 10 bases and 5 bases, there was a span of 14 bases. The CDR3 DNA reads TGTGCCACCTTAGCGGCAGGGGAGACCCAGTACTTC. Translating gives CATLAAGETQYF.

This clone was counted a few times. V and J are TRBV11-1 and TRBJ2-7; 9 bases agree with TRBD1. Germline CDR1 and CDR2: SGHAT and FQDESV (reference sequence). V shed 6 bases and J 11 bases; nucleotides not matched to a gene: 8. This CDR3 has 12 amino acids. The CDR3 loop reads CASRKGQGKKYF. CDR3 nucleotides: TGTGCCAGCAGGAAGGGACAGGGTAAGAAGTACTTC.